What follows is one TCR beta chain and its context. Its target is unknown. Assay: immunoSEQ multiplex PCR; the TCRdb copy retains only in-frame clones and omits some. The sample consists of approximately 70,000 clones, 87% of them appearing once. The record originates from a study of OX40 agonist ivuxolimab in advanced cancers. Study-level information: Patients received ivuxolimab, an agonistic anti-OX40 (CD134) antibody.

V trimming: 4 bases; J trimming: 9 bases; junction bases outside the gene matches: 8. The germline gives CDR1 MNHEY, CDR2 SVGAGI. This CDR3 has 16 amino acids. Whole-study results and caveats: The CD4+ and CD8+ T cells in the blood had expanded clonally by week 6 at 0.1 to 3.0 mg/kg. Specificity for antigen went undetermined in the expanded peripheral T cells.

The study sampled blood at baseline, cycle 4 day 1, and cycle 7 day 1. The chain uses TRBV6-5 and TRBJ2-1; 14 bases are a match to TRBD2. The sample consisted of CD4+ or CD8+ T cells sorted from blood, taken in a trial of the OX40 agonist ivuxolimab. The receptor's source is an adult with an advanced solid tumor such as melanoma, head and neck, liver or kidney cancer. The CDR3, as DNA: TGTGCCAGCAGTTCCACCGGGACTAGCGGGAGTAGTGAGCAGTTCTTC. Residues: CASSSTGTSGSSEQFF.